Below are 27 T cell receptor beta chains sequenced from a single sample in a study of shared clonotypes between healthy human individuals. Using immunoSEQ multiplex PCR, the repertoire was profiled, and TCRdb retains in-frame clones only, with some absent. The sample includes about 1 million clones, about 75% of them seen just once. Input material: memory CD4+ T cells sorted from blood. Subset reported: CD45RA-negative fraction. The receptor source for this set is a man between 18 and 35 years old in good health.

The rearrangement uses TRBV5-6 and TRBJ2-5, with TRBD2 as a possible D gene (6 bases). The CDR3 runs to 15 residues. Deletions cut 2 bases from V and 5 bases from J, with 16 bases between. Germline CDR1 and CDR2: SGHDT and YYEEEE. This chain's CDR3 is CASSFMRGLGETQYF. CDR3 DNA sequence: TGTGCCAGCAGCTTCATGCGGGGACTTGGTGAGACCCAGTACTTC.

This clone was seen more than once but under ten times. CDR3 loop: CASSQAGGNTEAFF. The CDR3 DNA reads as TGCGCCAGCAGCCAGGCTGGGGGAAACACTGAAGCTTTCTTT. The genes are TRBV5-1 and TRBJ1-1; possible D gene TRBD1, 5 bases. V lost 4 bases and J 2 bases, leaving 12 bases between the germline ends. Germline-derived CDR1 and CDR2 are SGHRS and YFSETQ. CDR3 length equals 14 residues.

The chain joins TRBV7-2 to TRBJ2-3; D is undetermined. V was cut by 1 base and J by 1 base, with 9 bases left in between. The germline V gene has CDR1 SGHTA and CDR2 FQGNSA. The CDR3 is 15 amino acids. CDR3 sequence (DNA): TGTGCCAGCAGCTTAGACTCGGGTGGCACAGATACGCAGTATTTT. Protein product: CASSLDSGGTDTQYF.

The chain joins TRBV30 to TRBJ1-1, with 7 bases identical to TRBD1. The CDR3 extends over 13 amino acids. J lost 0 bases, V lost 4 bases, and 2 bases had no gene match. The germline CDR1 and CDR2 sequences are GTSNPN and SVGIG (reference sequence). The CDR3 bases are TGTGCCTGGACCGGACAGGTGAACACTGAAGCTTTCTTT. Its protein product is CAWTGQVNTEAFF.

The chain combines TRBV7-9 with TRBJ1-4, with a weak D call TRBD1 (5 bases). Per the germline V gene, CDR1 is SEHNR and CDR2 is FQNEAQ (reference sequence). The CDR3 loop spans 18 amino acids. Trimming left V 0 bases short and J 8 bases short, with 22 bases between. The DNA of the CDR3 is TGTGCCAGCAGCTTAGCGCGACCCGGTTGGGGGGGAGAGGAAAAACTGTTTTTT. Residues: CASSLARPGWGGEEKLFF.

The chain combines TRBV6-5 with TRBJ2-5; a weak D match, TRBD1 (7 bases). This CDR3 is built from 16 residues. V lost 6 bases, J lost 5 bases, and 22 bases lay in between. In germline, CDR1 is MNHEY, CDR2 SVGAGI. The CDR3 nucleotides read TGTGCCAGCAGATACAGGGGAGGCCTAGGGGGGGAGACCCAGTACTTC. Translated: CASRYRGGLGGETQYF.

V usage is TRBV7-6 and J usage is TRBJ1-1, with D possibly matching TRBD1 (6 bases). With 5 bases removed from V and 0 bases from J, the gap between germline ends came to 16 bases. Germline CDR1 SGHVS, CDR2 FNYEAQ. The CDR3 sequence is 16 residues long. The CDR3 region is CASSPRAGVLNTEAFF. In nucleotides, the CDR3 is TGTGCCAGCAGCCCACGGGCAGGGGTTTTGAACACTGAAGCTTTCTTT.

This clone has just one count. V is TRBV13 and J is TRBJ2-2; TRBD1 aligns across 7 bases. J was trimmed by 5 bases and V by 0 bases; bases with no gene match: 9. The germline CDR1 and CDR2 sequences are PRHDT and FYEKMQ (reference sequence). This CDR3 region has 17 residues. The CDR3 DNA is TGTGCCAGCAGCTTAGGAGACAGGGTTCGGAGTACCGGGGAGCTGTTTTTT. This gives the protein CASSLGDRVRSTGELFF. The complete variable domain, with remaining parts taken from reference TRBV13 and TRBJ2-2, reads AAGVIQSPRHLIKEKRETATLKCYPIPRHDTVYWYQQGPGQDPQFLISFYEKMQSDKGSIPDRFSAQQFSDYHSELNMSSLELGDSALYFCASSLGDRVRSTGELFFGEGSRLTVL.

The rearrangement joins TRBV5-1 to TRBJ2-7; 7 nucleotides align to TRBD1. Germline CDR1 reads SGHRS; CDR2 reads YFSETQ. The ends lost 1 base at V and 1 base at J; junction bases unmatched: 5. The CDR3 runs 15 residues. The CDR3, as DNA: TGCGCCAGCAGCTTGCTTCCGGGACAGTCCTACGAGCAGTACTTC. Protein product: CASSLLPGQSYEQYF. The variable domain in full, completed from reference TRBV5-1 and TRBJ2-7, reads KAGVTQTPRYLIKTRGQQVTLSCSPISGHRSVSWYQQTPGQGLQFLFEYFSETQRNKGNFPGRFSGRQFSNSRSEMNVSTLELGDSALYLCASSLLPGQSYEQYFGPGTRLTVT.

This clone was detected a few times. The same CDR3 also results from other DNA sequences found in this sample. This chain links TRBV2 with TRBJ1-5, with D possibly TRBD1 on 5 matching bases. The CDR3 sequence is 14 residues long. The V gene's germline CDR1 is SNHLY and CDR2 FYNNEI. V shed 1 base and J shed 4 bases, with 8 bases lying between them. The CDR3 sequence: CASSEDRGNQPQHF. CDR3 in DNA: TGTGCCAGCAGTGAAGATCGGGGGAATCAGCCCCAGCATTTT.

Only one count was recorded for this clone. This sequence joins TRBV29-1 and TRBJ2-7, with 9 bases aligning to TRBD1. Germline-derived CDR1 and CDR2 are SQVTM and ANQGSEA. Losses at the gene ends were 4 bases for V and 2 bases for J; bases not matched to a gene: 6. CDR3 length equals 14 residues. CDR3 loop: CSVVPGQGAYEQYF. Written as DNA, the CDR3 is TGCAGCGTTGTGCCGGGACAGGGCGCCTACGAGCAGTACTTC.

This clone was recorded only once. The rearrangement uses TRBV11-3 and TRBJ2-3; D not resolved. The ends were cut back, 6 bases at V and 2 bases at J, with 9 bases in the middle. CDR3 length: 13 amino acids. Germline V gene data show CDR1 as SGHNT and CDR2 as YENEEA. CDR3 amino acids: CASSSGPTDTQYF. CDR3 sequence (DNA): TGTGCCAGCAGTTCTGGGCCCACAGATACGCAGTATTTT.

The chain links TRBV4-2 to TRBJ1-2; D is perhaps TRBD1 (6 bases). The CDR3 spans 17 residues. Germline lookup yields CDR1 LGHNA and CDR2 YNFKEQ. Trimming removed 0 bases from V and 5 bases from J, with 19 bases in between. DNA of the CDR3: TGTGCCAGCAGCCAAGATGGGGGCTCCACAGGACGTTATGGCTACACCTTC. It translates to CASSQDGGSTGRYGYTF.

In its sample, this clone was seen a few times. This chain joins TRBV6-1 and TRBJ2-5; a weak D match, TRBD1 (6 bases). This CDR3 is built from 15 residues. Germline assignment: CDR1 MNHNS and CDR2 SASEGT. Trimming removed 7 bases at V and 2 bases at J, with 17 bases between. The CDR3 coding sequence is TGTGCCAGCACCTCACGGCAGGGGATACAAGAGACCCAGTACTTC. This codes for CASTSRQGIQETQYF.

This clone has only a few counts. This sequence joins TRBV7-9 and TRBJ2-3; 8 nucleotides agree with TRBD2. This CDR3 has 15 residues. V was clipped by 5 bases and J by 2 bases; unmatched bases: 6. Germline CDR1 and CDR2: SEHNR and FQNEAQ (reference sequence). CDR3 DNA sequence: TGTGCCAGCAGCCACGGGACTAGAGACACAGATACGCAGTATTTT. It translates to CASSHGTRDTDTQYF.

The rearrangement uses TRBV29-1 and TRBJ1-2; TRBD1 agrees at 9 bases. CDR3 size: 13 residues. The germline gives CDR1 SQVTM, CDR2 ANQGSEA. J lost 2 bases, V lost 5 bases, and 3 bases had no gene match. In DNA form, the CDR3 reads TGCAGCGTTACGGGACAGGGCAACTATGGCTACACCTTC. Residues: CSVTGQGNYGYTF.

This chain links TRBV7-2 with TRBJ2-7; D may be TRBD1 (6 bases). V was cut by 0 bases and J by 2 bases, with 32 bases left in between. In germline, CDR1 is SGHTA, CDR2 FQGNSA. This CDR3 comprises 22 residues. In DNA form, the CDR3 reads TGTGCCAGCAGCTTAGCCCATAGATTAAGTCCCCTAACAGGGATCGAAACCTACGAGCAGTACTTC. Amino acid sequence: CASSLAHRLSPLTGIETYEQYF. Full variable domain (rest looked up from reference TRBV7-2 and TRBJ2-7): GAGVSQSPSNKVTEKGKDVELRCDPISGHTALYWYRQSLGQGLEFLIYFQGNSAPDKSGLPSDRFSAERTGGSVSTLTIQRTQQEDSAVYLCASSLAHRLSPLTGIETYEQYFGPGTRLTVT.

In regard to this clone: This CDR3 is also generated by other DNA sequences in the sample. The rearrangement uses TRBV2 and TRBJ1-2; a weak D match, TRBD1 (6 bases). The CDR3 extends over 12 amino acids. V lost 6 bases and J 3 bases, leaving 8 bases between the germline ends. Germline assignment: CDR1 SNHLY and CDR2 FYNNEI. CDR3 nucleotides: TGTGCCAGCAGAGGGGGGGACTATGGCTACACCTTC. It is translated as CASRGGDYGYTF.

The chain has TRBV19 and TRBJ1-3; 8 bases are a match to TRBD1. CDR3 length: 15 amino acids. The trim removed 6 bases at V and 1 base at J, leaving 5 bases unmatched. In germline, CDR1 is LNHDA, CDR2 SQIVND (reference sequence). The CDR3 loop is CASRTGQGSGNTIYF. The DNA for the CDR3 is TGTGCCAGTAGGACTGGACAGGGATCTGGAAACACCATATATTTT.

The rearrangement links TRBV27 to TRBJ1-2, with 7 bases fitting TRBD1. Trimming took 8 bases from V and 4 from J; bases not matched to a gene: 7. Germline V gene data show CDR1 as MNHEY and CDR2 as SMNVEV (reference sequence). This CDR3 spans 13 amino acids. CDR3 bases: TGTGCCAGCGGGACAGCCGACCGCTATGGCTACACCTTC. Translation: CASGTADRYGYTF.

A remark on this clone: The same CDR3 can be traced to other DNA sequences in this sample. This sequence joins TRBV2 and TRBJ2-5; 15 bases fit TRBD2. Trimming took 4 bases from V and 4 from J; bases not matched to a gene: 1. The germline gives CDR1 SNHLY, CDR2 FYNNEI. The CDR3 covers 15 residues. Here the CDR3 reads CASSAGLAGGETQYF. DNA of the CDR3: TGTGCCAGCAGTGCGGGACTAGCGGGGGGAGAGACCCAGTACTTC. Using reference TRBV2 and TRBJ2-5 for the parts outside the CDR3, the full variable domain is EPEVTQTPSHQVTQMGQEVILRCVPISNHLYFYWYRQILGQKVEFLVSFYNNEISEKSEIFDDQFSVERPDGSNFTLKIRSTKLEDSAMYFCASSAGLAGGETQYFGPGTRLLVL.

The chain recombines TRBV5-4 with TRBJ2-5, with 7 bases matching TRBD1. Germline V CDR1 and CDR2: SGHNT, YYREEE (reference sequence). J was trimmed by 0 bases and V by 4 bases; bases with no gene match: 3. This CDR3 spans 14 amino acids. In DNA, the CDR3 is TGTGCCAGCAGCCGGGGACAGTACCAAGAGACCCAGTACTTC. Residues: CASSRGQYQETQYF.

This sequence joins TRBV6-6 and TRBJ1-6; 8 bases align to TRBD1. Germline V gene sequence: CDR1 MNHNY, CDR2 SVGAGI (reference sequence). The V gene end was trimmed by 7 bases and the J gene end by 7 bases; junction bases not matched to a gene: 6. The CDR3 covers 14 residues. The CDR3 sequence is CASTGQGSNSPLHF. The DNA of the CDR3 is TGTGCCAGCACCGGACAGGGATCGAATTCACCCCTCCACTTT.

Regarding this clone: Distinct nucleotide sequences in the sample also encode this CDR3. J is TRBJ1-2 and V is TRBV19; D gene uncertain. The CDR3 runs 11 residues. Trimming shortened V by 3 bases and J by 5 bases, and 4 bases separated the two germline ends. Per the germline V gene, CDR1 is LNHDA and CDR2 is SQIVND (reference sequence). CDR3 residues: CASSIGYGYTF. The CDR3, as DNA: TGTGCCAGTAGTATCGGGTATGGCTACACCTTC.

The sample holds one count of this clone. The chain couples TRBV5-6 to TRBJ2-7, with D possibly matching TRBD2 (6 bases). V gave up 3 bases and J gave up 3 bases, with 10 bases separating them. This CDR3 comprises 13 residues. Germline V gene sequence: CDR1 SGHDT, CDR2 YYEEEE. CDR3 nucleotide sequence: TGTGCCAGCAGCTCCGGGACTCTCTACGAGCAGTACTTC. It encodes CASSSGTLYEQYF.

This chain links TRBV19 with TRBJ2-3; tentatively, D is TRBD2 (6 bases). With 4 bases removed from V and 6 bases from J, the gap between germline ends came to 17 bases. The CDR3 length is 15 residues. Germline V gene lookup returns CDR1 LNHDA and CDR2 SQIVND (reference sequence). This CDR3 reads CASSKRSAGGDTQYF. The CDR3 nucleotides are TGTGCCAGTAGTAAGAGGAGCGCAGGAGGGGATACGCAGTATTTT.

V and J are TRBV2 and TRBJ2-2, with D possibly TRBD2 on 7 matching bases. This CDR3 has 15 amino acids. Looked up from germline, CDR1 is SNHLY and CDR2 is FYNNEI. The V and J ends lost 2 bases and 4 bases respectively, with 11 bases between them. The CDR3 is CASSEYGGLTGELFF. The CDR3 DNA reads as TGTGCCAGCAGTGAATACGGGGGGCTCACCGGGGAGCTGTTTTTT.